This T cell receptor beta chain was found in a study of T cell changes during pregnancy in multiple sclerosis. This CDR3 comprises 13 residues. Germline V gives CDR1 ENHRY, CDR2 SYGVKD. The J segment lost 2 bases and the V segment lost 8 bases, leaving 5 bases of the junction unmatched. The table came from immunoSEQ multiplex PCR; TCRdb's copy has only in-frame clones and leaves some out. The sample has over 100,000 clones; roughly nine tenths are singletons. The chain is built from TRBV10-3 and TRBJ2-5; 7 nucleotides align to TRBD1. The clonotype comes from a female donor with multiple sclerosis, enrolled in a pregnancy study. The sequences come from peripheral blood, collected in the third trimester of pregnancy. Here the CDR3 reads CAIATGVQETQYF. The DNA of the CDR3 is TGTGCCATCGCAACAGGGGTTCAAGAGACCCAGTACTTC.